One sample yielded the 5 T cell receptor beta chains listed below, sequenced in a study of response to subunit inactivated influenza vaccine. TCRdb re-analysed the RT-PCR reads in MiXCR, keeping a single row per CDR3 protein. The data show over 400,000 distinct CDR3 sequences, roughly 13% seen once. Sequences were derived from PBMCs from blood, sampled more than 35 days after vaccination. The receptors were sampled from a man over 45 who received an inactivated influenza vaccine.

This clonotype was counted at least ten times. This chain joins TRBV29-1 and TRBJ2-2; possible D gene TRBD2, 6 bases. There are 14 residues in the CDR3. CDR1 and CDR2 (germline): SQVTM, ANQGSEA. V was shortened by 7 bases and J by 7 bases, with 19 bases between the two germline ends. CDR3 sequence (DNA): TGCAGCGCGCAAGGCCGACTAGATGGCGGGGAGCTGTTTTTT. It is translated as CSAQGRLDGGELFF.

The chain is built from TRBV20-1 and TRBJ1-2; a possible D gene is TRBD1 (5 bases). Germline loops: CDR1 DFQATT, CDR2 SNEGSKA (reference sequence). The ends were cut back, 1 base at V and 4 bases at J, with 16 bases in the middle. The CDR3 extends over 15 amino acids. The CDR3 loop reads CSARGLESGTYGYTF. DNA of the CDR3: TGCAGTGCTAGAGGCCTAGAATCAGGGACCTATGGCTACACCTTC.

The chain employs TRBV7-9 and TRBJ2-1; 8 bases align to TRBD1. V lost 10 bases, J lost 5 bases, and 7 bases stayed unmatched. Germline V lookup: CDR1 SEHNR, CDR2 FQNEAQ (reference sequence). The CDR3 length is 13 residues. CDR3 DNA: TGTGCCACCCAGGGGGCGCAGCACAATGAGCAGTTCTTC. Translation: CATQGAQHNEQFF.

This clonotype turned up a few times. V is TRBV7-6 and J is TRBJ1-1; the D is unclear. Germline values: CDR1 SGHVS, CDR2 FNYEAQ. V lost 5 bases, J lost 3 bases, and 10 bases lay in between. The CDR3 is 13 amino acids. CDR3: CASSRIRDTEAFF. The CDR3 nucleotides read TGTGCCAGCAGCAGAATCCGGGACACTGAAGCTTTCTTT. Using reference TRBV7-6 and TRBJ1-1 for the parts outside the CDR3, the full variable domain is GAGVSQSPRYKVTKRGQDVALRCDPISGHVSLYWYRQALGQGPEFLTYFNYEAQQDKSGLPNDRFSAERPEGSISTLTIQRTEQRDSAMYRCASSRIRDTEAFFGQGTRLTVV.

This clonotype was observed many times. The chain recombines TRBV4-2 with TRBJ2-3, with D possibly being TRBD1 or TRBD2 (5 bases each). Deletions cut 0 bases from V and 3 bases from J, with 10 bases between. The CDR3 contains 15 residues. Germline loops: CDR1 LGHNA, CDR2 YNFKEQ. The DNA of the CDR3 is TGTGCCAGCAGCCAAGAGGGGACGAGGACAGATACGCAGTATTTT. The encoded protein is CASSQEGTRTDTQYF.